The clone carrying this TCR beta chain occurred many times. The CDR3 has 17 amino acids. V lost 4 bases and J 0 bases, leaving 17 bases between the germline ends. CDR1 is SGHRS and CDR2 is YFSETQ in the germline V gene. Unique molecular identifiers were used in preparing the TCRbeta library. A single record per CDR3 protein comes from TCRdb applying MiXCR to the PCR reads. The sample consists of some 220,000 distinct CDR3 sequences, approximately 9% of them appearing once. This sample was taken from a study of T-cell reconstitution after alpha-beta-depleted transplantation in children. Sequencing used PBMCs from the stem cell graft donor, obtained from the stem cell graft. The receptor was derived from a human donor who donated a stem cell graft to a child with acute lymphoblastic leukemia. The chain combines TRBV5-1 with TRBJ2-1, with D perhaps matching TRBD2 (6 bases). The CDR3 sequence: CASSGEDGASSYNEQFF. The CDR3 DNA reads TGCGCCAGCAGCGGGGAGGACGGAGCGAGCTCCTACAATGAGCAGTTCTTC. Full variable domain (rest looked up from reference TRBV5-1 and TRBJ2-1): KAGVTQTPRYLIKTRGQQVTLSCSPISGHRSVSWYQQTPGQGLQFLFEYFSETQRNKGNFPGRFSGRQFSNSRSEMNVSTLELGDSALYLCASSGEDGASSYNEQFFGPGTRLTVL.